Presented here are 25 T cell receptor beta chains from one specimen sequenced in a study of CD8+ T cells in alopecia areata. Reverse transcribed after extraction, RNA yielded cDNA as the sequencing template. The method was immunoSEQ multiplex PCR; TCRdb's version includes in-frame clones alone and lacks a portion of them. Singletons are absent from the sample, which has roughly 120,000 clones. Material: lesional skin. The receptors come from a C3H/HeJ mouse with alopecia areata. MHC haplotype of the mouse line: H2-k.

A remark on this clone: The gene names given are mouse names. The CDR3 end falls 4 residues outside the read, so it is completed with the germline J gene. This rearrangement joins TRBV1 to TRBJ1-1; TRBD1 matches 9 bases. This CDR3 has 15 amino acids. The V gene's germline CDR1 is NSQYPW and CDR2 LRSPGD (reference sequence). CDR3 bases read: TGCACCTGCAGTGTACCGGGACAGGGTATGCCA. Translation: CTCSVPGQGMP. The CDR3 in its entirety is CTCSVPGQGMPEVFF.

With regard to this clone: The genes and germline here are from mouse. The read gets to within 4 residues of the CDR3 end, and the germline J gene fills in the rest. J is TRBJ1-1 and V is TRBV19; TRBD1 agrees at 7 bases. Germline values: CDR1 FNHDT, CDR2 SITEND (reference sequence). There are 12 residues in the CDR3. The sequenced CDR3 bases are TGTGCCAGCACCAGGGACAGAACA. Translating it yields CASTRDRT. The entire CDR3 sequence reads CASTRDRTEVFF. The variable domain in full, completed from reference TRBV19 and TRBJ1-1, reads GGIITQTPKFLIGQEGQKLTLKCQQNFNHDTMYWYRQDSGKGLRLIYYSITENDLQKGDLSEGYDASREKKSSFSLTVTSAQKNEMAVFLCASTRDRTEVFFGKGTRLTVV.

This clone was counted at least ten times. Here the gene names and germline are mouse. The covered CDR3 bases are TGTGCCAGCAGTGATGCCAAGGGGGCAGAC. Translating it yields CASSDAKGAD. The whole CDR3 is CASSDAKGADTQYF. This chain uses TRBV13-3 with TRBJ2-5; D may be TRBD1 (7 bases). The CDR3 end is not reached by the read, which stops 4 residues before it; the germline J gene fills it in. The CDR3 extends over 14 amino acids. The V gene's germline CDR1 is NNHDY and CDR2 SYVADS.

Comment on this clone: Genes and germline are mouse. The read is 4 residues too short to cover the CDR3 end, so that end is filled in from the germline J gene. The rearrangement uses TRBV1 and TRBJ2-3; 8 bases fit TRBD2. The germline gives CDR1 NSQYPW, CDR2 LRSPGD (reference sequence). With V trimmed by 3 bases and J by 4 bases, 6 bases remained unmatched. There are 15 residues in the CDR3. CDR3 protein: CTCSASDWGPETLYF. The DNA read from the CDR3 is TGCACCTGCAGTGCCTCTGACTGGGGACCAGAA.

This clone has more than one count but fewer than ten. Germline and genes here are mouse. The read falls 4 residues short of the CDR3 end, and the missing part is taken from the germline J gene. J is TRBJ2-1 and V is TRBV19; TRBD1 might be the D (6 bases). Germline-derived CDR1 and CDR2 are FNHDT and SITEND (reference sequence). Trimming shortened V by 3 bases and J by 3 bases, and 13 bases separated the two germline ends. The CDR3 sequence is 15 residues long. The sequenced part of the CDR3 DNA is TGTGCCAGCAGTAACCCCGGGACATCCTATGCT. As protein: CASSNPGTSYA. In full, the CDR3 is CASSNPGTSYAEQFF.

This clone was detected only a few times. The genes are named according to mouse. The CDR3 reads CASGEQGMRAEQFF. CDR3 bases read: TGTGCCAGCGGTGAGCAGGGTATGAGGGCT. The chain recombines TRBV13-2 with TRBJ2-1, with D perhaps TRBD1 (5 bases). Coverage ceases 4 residues before the CDR3 finishes, and the germline J gene fills in the end. This CDR3 comprises 14 residues. Germline V gene sequence: CDR1 NNHNN, CDR2 SYGAGS (reference sequence).

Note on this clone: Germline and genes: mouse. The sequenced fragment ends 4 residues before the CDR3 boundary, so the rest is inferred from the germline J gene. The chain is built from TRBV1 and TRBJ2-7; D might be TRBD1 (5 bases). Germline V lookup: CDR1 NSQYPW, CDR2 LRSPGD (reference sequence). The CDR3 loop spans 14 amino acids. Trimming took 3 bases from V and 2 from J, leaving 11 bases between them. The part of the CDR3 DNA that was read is TGCACCTGCAGTGCTTTGGAGACAGCCTAT. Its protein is CTCSALETAY. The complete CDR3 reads CTCSALETAYEQYF. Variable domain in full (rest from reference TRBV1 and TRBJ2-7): VTLLEQNPRWRLVPRGQAVNLRCILKNSQYPWMSWYQQDLQKQLQWLFTLRSPGDKEVKSLPGADYLATRVTDTELRLQVANMSQGRTLYCTCSALETAYEQYFGPGTRLTVL.

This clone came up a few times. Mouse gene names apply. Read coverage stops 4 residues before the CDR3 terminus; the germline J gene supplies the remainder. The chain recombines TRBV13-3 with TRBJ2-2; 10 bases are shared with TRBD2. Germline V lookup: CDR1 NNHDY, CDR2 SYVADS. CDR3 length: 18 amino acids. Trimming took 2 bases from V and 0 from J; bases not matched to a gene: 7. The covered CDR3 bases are TGTGCCAGCAGTGAGGAACTGGGACTGGGGACAAACACCGGG. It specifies CASSEELGLGTNTG. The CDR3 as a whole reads CASSEELGLGTNTGQLYF.

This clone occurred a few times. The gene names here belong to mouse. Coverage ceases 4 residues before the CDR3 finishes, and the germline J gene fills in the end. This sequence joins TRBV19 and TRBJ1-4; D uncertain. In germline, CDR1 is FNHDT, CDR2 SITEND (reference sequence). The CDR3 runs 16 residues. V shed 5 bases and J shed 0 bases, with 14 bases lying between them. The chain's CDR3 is CASRSPQEISNERLFF. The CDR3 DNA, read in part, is TGTGCCAGCAGGAGCCCGCAGGAAATTTCCAACGAA. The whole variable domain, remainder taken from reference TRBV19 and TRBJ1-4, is GGIITQTPKFLIGQEGQKLTLKCQQNFNHDTMYWYRQDSGKGLRLIYYSITENDLQKGDLSEGYDASREKKSSFSLTVTSAQKNEMAVFLCASRSPQEISNERLFFGHGTKLSVL.

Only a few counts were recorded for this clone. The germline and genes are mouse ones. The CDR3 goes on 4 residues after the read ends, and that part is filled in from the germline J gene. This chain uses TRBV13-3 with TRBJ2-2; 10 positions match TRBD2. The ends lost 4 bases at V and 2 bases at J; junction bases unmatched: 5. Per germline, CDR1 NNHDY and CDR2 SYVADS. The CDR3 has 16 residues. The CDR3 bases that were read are TGTGCCAGCAGTCCAGACTGGGGGGTGAACACCGGG. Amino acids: CASSPDWGVNTG. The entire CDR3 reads CASSPDWGVNTGQLYF.

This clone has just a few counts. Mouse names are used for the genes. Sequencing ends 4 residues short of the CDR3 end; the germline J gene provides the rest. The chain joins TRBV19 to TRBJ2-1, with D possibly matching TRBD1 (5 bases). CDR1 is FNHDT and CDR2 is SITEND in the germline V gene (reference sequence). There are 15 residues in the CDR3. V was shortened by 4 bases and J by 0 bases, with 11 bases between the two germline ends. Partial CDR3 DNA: TGTGCCAGCAGTCCGTCGACAGTTAACTATGCT. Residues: CASSPSTVNYA. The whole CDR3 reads CASSPSTVNYAEQFF.

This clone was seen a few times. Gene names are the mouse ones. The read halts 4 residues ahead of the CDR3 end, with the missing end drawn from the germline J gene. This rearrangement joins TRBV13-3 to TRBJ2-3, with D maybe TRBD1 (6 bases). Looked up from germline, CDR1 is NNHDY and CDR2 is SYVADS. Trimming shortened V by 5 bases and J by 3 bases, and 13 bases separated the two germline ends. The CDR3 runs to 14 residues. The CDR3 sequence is CASRNRDGAETLYF. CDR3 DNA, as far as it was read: TGTGCCAGCAGGAACAGGGACGGCGCAGAA.

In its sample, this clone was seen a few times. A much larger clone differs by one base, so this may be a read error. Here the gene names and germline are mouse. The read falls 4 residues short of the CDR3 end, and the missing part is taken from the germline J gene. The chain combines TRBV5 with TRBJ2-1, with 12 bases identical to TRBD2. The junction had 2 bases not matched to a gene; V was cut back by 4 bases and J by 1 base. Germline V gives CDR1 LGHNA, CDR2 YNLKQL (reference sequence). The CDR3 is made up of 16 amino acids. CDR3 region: CASSPGLGGNYAEQFF. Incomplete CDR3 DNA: TGTGCCAGCAGCCCCGGACTGGGGGGGAACTATGCT.

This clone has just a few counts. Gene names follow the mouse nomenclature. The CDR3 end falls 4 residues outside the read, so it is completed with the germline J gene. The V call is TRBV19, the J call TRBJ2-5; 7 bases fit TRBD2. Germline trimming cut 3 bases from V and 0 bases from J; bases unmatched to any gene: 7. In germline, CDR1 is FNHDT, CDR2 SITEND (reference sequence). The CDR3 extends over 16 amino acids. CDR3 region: CASSTAGGLNQDTQYF. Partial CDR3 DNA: TGTGCCAGCAGTACCGCTGGGGGTCTTAACCAAGAC.

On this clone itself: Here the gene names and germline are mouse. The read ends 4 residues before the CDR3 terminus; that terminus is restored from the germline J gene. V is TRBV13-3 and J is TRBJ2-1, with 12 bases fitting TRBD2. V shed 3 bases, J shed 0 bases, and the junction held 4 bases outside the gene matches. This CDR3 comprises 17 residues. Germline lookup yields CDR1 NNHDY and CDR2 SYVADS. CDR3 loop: CASSGLGGLGNYAEQFF. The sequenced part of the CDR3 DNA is TGTGCCAGCAGTGGACTGGGGGGGCTGGGTAACTATGCT.

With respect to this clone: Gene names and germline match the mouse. The CDR3 protein is CTCSALFTGAEQFF. The CDR3 DNA, read in part, is TGCACCTGCAGTGCCTTATTCACAGGGGCT. V is TRBV1 and J is TRBJ2-1; maybe TRBD1 (6 bases). The read terminates 4 residues ahead of where the CDR3 ends, so the germline J gene completes it. From germline, CDR1 is NSQYPW and CDR2 LRSPGD (reference sequence). This CDR3 spans 14 amino acids.

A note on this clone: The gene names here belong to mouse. The sequenced part of the CDR3 DNA is TGTGCCAGCGGTGATGCATGGACTGGGGTGTAT. Translation: CASGDAWTGVY. The full CDR3 sequence reads CASGDAWTGVYEQYF. The rearrangement uses TRBV13-2 and TRBJ2-7, with 9 nucleotides matching TRBD2. The read terminates 4 residues before the CDR3 end, so the remaining end is supplied by the germline J gene. The CDR3 runs 15 residues. Germline V gives CDR1 NNHNN, CDR2 SYGAGS (reference sequence).

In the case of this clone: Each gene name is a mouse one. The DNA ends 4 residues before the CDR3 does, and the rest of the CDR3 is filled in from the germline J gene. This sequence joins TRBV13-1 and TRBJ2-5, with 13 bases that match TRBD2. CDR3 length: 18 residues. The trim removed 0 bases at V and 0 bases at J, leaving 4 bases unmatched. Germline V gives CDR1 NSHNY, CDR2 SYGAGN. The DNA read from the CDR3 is TGTGCCAGCAGTGATGGGGACTGGGGGGGGCCTAACCAAGAC. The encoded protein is CASSDGDWGGPNQD. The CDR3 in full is CASSDGDWGGPNQDTQYF.

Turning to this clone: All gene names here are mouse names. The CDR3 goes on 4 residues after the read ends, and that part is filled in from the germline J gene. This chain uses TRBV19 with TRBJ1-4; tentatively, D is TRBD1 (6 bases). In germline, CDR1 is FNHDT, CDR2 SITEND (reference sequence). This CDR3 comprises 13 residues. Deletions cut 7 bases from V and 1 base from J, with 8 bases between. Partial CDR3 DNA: TGTGCCAGCCTACAGGGTTCCAACGAA. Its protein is CASLQGSNE. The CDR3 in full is CASLQGSNERLFF.

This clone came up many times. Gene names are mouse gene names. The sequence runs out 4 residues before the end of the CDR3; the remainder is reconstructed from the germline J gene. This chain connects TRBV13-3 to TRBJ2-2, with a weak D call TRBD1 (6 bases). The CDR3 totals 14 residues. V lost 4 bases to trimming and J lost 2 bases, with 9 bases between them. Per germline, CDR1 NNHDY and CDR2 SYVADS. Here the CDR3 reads CASSTGKNTGQLYF. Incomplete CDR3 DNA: TGTGCCAGCAGTACAGGGAAGAACACCGGG.

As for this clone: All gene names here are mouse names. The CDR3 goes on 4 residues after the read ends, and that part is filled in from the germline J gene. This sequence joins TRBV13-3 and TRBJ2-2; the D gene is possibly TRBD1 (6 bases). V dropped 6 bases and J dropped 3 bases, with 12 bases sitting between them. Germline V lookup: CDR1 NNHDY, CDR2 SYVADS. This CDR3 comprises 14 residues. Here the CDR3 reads CASITSGDTGQLYF. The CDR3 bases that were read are TGTGCCAGCATAACCTCAGGGGACACCGGG.

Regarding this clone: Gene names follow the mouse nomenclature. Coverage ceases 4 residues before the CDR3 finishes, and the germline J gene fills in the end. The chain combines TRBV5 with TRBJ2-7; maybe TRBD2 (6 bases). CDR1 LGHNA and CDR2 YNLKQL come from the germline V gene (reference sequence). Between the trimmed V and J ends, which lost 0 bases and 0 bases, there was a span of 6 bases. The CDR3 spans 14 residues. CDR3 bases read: TGTGCCAGCAGCCAAGAACTGGGCTCCTAT. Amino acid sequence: CASSQELGSY. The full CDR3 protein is CASSQELGSYEQYF.

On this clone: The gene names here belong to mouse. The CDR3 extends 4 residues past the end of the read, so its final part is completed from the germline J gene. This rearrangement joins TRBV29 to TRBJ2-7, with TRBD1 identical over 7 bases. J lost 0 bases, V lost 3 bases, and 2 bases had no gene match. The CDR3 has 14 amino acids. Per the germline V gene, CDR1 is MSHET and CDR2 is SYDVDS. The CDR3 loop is CASSFGDSSYEQYF. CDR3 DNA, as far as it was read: TGTGCTAGCAGTTTCGGGGACAGCTCCTAT.

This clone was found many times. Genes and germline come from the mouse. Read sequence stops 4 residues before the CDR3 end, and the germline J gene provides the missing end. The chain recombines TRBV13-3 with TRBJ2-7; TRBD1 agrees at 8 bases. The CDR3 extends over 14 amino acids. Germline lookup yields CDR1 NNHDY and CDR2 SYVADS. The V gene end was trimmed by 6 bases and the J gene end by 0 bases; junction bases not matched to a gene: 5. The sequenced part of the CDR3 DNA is TGTGCCAGCACGGGCACAGGGGGCTCCTAT. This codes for CASTGTGGSY. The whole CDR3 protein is CASTGTGGSYEQYF.

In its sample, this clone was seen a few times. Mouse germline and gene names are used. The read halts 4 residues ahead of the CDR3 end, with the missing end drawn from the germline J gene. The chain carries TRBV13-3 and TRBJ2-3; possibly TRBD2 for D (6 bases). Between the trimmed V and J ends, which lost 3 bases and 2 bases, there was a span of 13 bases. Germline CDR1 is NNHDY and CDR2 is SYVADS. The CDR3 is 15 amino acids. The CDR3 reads CASSAWDFFAETLYF. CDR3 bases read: TGTGCCAGCAGTGCCTGGGACTTCTTTGCAGAA.